The next 15 T cell receptor beta chains were all read from a single sample in a study of cytomegalovirus exposure and HLA in healthy donors. PCR involved 60 Vbeta and 13 Jbeta primers. TCRdb keeps only in-frame clones here, not all; method: immunoSEQ multiplex PCR. The top ten hold about 3.1% of the sample, which has some 140,000 clones, roughly 77% seen once. The material sequenced was PBMCs. The receptors were sampled from a female donor in good health and CMV-seronegative.

V usage is TRBV11-2 and J usage is TRBJ2-1; 7 bases match TRBD1. The CDR3 has 15 residues. The germline V gene has CDR1 SGHAT and CDR2 FQNNGV. V was clipped by 5 bases and J by 4 bases; unmatched bases: 8. CDR3 DNA: TGTGCCAGCAGCGTTCAGGGACAGCCGTACAATGAGCAGTTCTTC. As protein: CASSVQGQPYNEQFF.

The V call is TRBV6-5, the J call TRBJ1-2; D perhaps matches TRBD1 (5 bases). CDR1 MNHEY and CDR2 SVGAGI come from the germline V gene. The CDR3 runs to 14 residues. Trimming took 6 bases from V and 5 from J, leaving 16 bases between them. The CDR3 loop is CASSRGEGRYGYTF. The CDR3 DNA reads as TGTGCCAGCAGCCGCGGGGAGGGGAGGTATGGCTACACCTTC.

V usage is TRBV28 and J usage is TRBJ2-5; D not resolved. Germline CDR1 MDHEN, CDR2 SYDVKM. The CDR3 spans 14 residues. Deletions cut 2 bases from V and 1 base from J, with 8 bases between. The CDR3 DNA reads as TGTGCCAGCAGTTTAATGGCCTTCCAAGAGACCCAGTACTTC. As protein: CASSLMAFQETQYF.

There are a few counts of this clone. V and J are TRBV29-1 and TRBJ1-1, with a weak D call TRBD1 (6 bases). Germline values: CDR1 SQVTM, CDR2 ANQGSEA. Trimming took 6 bases from V and 4 from J, leaving 18 bases between them. CDR3 size: 14 residues. Written as DNA, the CDR3 is TGCAGCGTCCACTCCGGACAGCCGATCACTGAAGCTTTCTTT. It specifies CSVHSGQPITEAFF.

CDR3 region: CASSYEGNYGYTF. In DNA, the CDR3 is TGTGCCAGCAGTTACGAGGGAAACTATGGCTACACCTTC. V and J are TRBV6-5 and TRBJ1-2; D gene ambiguous. The CDR3 spans 13 residues. The germline V and J ends were trimmed by 2 bases and 2 bases, with 6 bases remaining between them. Germline CDR1 reads MNHEY; CDR2 reads SVGAGI.

The gene calls are TRBV20-1 and TRBJ2-7, with D possibly matching TRBD1 (5 bases). Germline V gene sequence: CDR1 DFQATT, CDR2 SNEGSKA (reference sequence). V was shortened by 6 bases and J by 4 bases, with 10 bases between the two germline ends. This CDR3 is 11 amino acids long. In nucleotides, the CDR3 is TGCAGTGCCCTTAGACAGTACGAGCAGTACTTC. Translated: CSALRQYEQYF.

The genes are TRBV15 and TRBJ2-1; 12 nucleotides match TRBD2. This CDR3 contains 19 residues. The V gene end was trimmed by 1 base and the J gene end by 0 bases; junction bases not matched to a gene: 7. Germline V gives CDR1 LNHNV, CDR2 YYDKDF (reference sequence). CDR3 sequence (DNA): TGTGCCACCAGCAGAGTAGGGCTAGCGGGAGGGCCCTCCTACAATGAGCAGTTCTTC. Protein product: CATSRVGLAGGPSYNEQFF.

This chain uses TRBV5-4 with TRBJ2-5; TRBD1 is a possible D gene (7 bases). This CDR3 is 12 amino acids long. The V and J ends lost 4 bases and 9 bases respectively, with 13 bases between them. The germline V gene has CDR1 SGHNT and CDR2 YYREEE (reference sequence). The DNA for the CDR3 is TGTGCCAGCAGCCGCGACAGGGAGGCCCAGTACTTC. It specifies CASSRDREAQYF.

This chain joins TRBV11-3 and TRBJ2-1; TRBD2 matches at 7 bases. The CDR3 has 14 residues. V was pared by 1 base and J by 4 bases, with 1 base of the junction left unmatched. Germline V gene sequence: CDR1 SGHNT, CDR2 YENEEA. The CDR3 sequence is CASSLAGGYNEQFF. The CDR3 bases are TGTGCCAGCAGCTTAGCGGGGGGTTACAATGAGCAGTTCTTC.

This chain uses TRBV2 with TRBJ2-3, with 10 bases fitting TRBD2. Trimming removed 4 bases from V and 5 bases from J; junction bases left unmatched: 9. This CDR3 is built from 16 residues. In germline, CDR1 is SNHLY, CDR2 FYNNEI. CDR3 sequence: CASSGRSGRAGDTQYF. DNA of the CDR3: TGTGCCAGCAGTGGGAGGAGCGGGAGGGCAGGAGATACGCAGTATTTT. The variable domain in full, with the rest retrieved from reference TRBV2 and TRBJ2-3, is EPEVTQTPSHQVTQMGQEVILRCVPISNHLYFYWYRQILGQKVEFLVSFYNNEISEKSEIFDDQFSVERPDGSNFTLKIRSTKLEDSAMYFCASSGRSGRAGDTQYFGPGTRLTVL.

This chain links TRBV9 with TRBJ1-2; the D gene is possibly TRBD1 (5 bases). V shed 0 bases and J shed 8 bases, with 14 bases lying between them. CDR3 length: 14 residues. The V gene's germline CDR1 is SGDLS and CDR2 YYNGEE. CDR3 DNA: TGTGCCAGCAGCGTAGCTATCCAGGGTGGAGGCTACACCTTC. Translating it yields CASSVAIQGGGYTF.

The genes are TRBV4-3 and TRBJ2-7; possible D gene TRBD1, 5 bases. The CDR3 contains 15 residues. V lost 0 bases to trimming and J lost 3 bases, with 12 bases between them. CDR1 is LGHNA, CDR2 YSLEER, per germline. The CDR3 nucleotides are TGCGCCAGCAGCCAAGAGAGACAGAGGTTCTACGAGCAGTACTTC. It yields the protein CASSQERQRFYEQYF.

The chain is built from TRBV7-8 and TRBJ2-3, with D tentatively TRBD2 (5 bases). The V end lost 1 base, the J end lost 0 bases, and 17 bases lay between the germline ends. The CDR3 consists of 18 residues. The germline CDR1 and CDR2 sequences are SGHVS and FQNEAQ. CDR3 protein: CASSLGTSSAMSTDTQYF. The CDR3 DNA reads as TGTGCCAGCAGCTTAGGGACCAGTAGCGCCATGAGCACAGATACGCAGTATTTT.

The CDR3 coding sequence is TGTGCCAGCAGCTTAAGGCCGTCTAGCGGGAGCCAAGAGACCCAGTACTTC. Translation gives CASSLRPSSGSQETQYF. The genes are TRBV7-2 and TRBJ2-5; 10 bases fit TRBD2. This CDR3 has 17 amino acids. V lost 2 bases and J lost 1; bases outside the gene matches: 7. CDR1 SGHTA and CDR2 FQGNSA come from the germline V gene.

V gene TRBV18 combines with J gene TRBJ1-2; no clear D gene. The CDR3 consists of 13 residues. Trimming removed 4 bases at V and 3 bases at J, with 9 bases between. Looked up from germline, CDR1 is KGHSH and CDR2 is LQKENI. The CDR3 coding sequence is TGTGCCAGCTCACGACAAGACGACTATGGCTACACCTTC. Translating gives CASSRQDDYGYTF.